This is a list of T cell receptor beta chains from one sample in a study of blood T cell repertoires in COVID-19. Here immunoSEQ multiplex PCR was the method, and the copy in TCRdb shows in-frame clones only, minus some. The sample lists over 65,000 clones, 75% to 90% occurring once. The source material was peripheral blood. The receptor set was obtained from a man in his forties or fifties with active or convalescent COVID-19. The CDR3 runs from the conserved cysteine through the conserved F or W. A D gene is named only where the DNA matches it firmly. For some rows the clone size is stated as once, few or many, or as a class when expanded; others skip it.

- | TRBJ2-2 | once | TRBV12-5 | CASGWHNSGELFF | TGTGCTAGTGGTTGGCATAATTCCGGGGAGCTGTTTTTT
TRBD1 | TRBJ1-4 | - | TRBV5-4 | CASSLAQGRNEKLFF | TGTGCCAGCAGCTTGGCACAGGGGAGGAATGAAAAACTGTTTTTT
TRBD1 | TRBJ1-1 | - | TRBV6-5 | CASRSSGGTEAFF | TGTGCCAGCAGGAGCTCAGGGGGCACTGAAGCTTTCTTT
- | TRBJ1-3 | - | TRBV19 | CASSMQGRSGNTIYF | TGTGCCAGTAGTATGCAGGGCCGCTCTGGAAACACCATATATTTT
TRBD1 | TRBJ1-3 | - | TRBV27 | CASSLFAGGVNSGNTIYF | TGTGCCAGCAGTTTATTCGCAGGGGGCGTAAATAGTGGAAACACCATATATTTT
TRBD2 | TRBJ2-1 | - | TRBV9 | CASSVDPRPDASSGSSLYNEQFF | TGTGCCAGCAGCGTAGACCCCCGCCCCGACGCTTCTAGCGGGAGCTCCCTTTACAATGAGCAGTTCTTC
TRBD2 | TRBJ2-7 | - | TRBV9 | CASSVREGPHEQYF | TGTGCCAGCAGCGTCCGGGAGGGCCCCCACGAGCAGTACTTC
TRBD2 | TRBJ2-5 | - | TRBV7-2 | CASSERVLAGDQETQYF | TGTGCCAGCAGCGAAAGAGTGCTAGCGGGGGACCAAGAGACCCAGTACTTC
- | TRBJ1-1 | once | TRBV3-1/TRBV3-2 | CASSLAGERTEAFF | TGTGCCAGCAGCCTGGCGGGAGAAAGGACTGAAGCTTTCTTT
- | TRBJ1-2 | few | TRBV5-1 | CASSLDRGGGYTF | TGCGCCAGCAGCTTGGATCGGGGAGGTGGCTACACCTTC
TRBD2 | TRBJ2-3 | - | TRBV29-1 | CSSSLLAGGATDTQYF | TGCAGCTCTTCATTATTAGCGGGAGGTGCCACAGATACGCAGTATTTT
- | TRBJ1-2 | - | TRBV28 | CASSGVNYGYTF | TGTGCCAGCAGTGGAGTAAACTATGGCTACACCTTC
TRBD1 | TRBJ2-3 | - | TRBV5-5 | CASRPTGNTDTQYF | TGTGCCAGCAGGCCGACAGGGAACACAGATACGCAGTATTTT
- | TRBJ1-2 | - | TRBV11-2 | CASSSAGAHGYTF | TGTGCCAGCAGCTCTGCGGGGGCCCATGGCTACACCTTC
- | TRBJ1-1 | - | TRBV6-5 | CATLGPGQINTEAFF | TGTGCCACGCTCGGCCCCGGACAGATTAACACTGAAGCTTTCTTT
TRBD1 | TRBJ1-6 | - | TRBV5-1 | CASSPRGQVISSYNSPLHF | TGCGCCAGCAGCCCCCGGGGACAGGTGATAAGCTCCTATAATTCACCCCTCCACTTT
TRBD2 | TRBJ2-5 | - | TRBV7-2 | CASSRAGGTQETQYF | TGTGCCAGCAGCAGAGCGGGGGGGACACAAGAGACCCAGTACTTC
TRBD2 | TRBJ2-3 | - | TRBV27 | CASSLGGGTDTQYF | TGTGCCAGCAGTTTAGGGGGGGGCACAGATACGCAGTATTTT
- | TRBJ2-3 | - | TRBV5-6 | CASSFQEGLDTQYF | TGTGCCAGCAGCTTCCAGGAGGGCCTAGATACGCAGTATTTT
- | TRBJ2-2 | once | TRBV30 | CAWSVTRKGSGELFF | TGTGCCTGGAGTGTAACGCGTAAGGGGTCCGGGGAGCTGTTTTTT
TRBD2 | TRBJ2-7 | - | TRBV18 | CASSPTGGPYEQYF | TGTGCCAGCTCACCTACGGGAGGGCCGTACGAGCAGTACTTC
TRBD1 | TRBJ1-1 | - | TRBV15 | CATSRETGWTEAFF | TGTGCCACCAGCAGAGAGACAGGGTGGACTGAAGCTTTCTTT
TRBD2 | TRBJ2-2 | - | TRBV4-2 | CASSPTTSVDTGELFF | TGTGCCAGCAGCCCAACCACTAGCGTCGACACCGGGGAGCTGTTTTTT
TRBD1 | TRBJ1-5 | few | TRBV12-5 | CASGLRGTEAGQPQHF | TGTGCTAGTGGTTTGAGAGGGACAGAGGCGGGTCAGCCCCAGCATTTT
TRBD2 | TRBJ2-1 | - | TRBV11-2 | CASSLGGGSYNEQFF | TGTGCCAGCAGCTTAGGGGGGGGCTCCTACAATGAGCAGTTCTTC
TRBD1 | TRBJ1-6 | - | TRBV11-2 | CASSLRLETGGYSPLHF | TGTGCCAGCAGCCTCAGACTCGAGACAGGGGGGTATTCACCCCTCCACTTT
TRBD1 | TRBJ1-6 | - | TRBV28 | CASSWSTGTAAYNSPLHF | TGTGCCAGCAGTTGGTCAACCGGGACAGCAGCTTATAATTCACCCCTCCACTTT
TRBD1 | TRBJ2-2 | - | TRBV19 | CASRRGTGGTGELFF | TGTGCCAGTCGGCGGGGTACAGGGGGCACCGGGGAGCTGTTTTTT
TRBD1 | TRBJ1-5 | - | TRBV28 | CASSLNWYEGQGQPQHF | TGTGCCAGCAGTTTAAATTGGTACGAGGGACAGGGACAGCCCCAGCATTTT
TRBD1 | TRBJ2-3 | - | TRBV6-5 | CASLRTGDVFTQYF | TGTGCCAGCCTCCGGACAGGGGACGTCTTCACGCAGTATTTT
TRBD1 | TRBJ2-6 | - | TRBV5-8 | CASSLRQGYVWANVLTF | TGTGCCAGCAGCTTAAGACAGGGTTACGTCTGGGCCAACGTCCTGACTTTC
TRBD1 | TRBJ1-2 | - | TRBV11-2 | CASSLSDREYGYTF | TGTGCCAGCAGCTTATCGGACAGGGAATATGGCTACACCTTC